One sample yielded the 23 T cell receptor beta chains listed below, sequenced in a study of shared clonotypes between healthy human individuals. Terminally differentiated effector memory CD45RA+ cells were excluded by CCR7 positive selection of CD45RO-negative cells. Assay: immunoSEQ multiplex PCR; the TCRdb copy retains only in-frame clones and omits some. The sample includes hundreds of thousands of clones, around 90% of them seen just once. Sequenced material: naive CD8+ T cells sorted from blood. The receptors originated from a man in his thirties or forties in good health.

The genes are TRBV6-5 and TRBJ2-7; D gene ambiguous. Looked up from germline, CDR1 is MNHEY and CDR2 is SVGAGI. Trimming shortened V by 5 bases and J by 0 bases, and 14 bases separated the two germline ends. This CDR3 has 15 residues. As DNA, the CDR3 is TGTGCCAGCAGTCAAACCCCGGAATACTCCTACGAGCAGTACTTC. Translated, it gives CASSQTPEYSYEQYF.

The CDR3 loop reads CASSLTSGGNEQFF. The CDR3 nucleotides are TGTGCCAGCAGTTTGACTAGCGGGGGCAATGAGCAGTTCTTC. This rearrangement joins TRBV27 to TRBJ2-1; 12 bases agree with TRBD2. This CDR3 comprises 14 residues. Germline CDR1 is MNHEY and CDR2 is SMNVEV (reference sequence). The V and J ends lost 3 bases and 6 bases, in that order; junction bases with no gene match: 0.

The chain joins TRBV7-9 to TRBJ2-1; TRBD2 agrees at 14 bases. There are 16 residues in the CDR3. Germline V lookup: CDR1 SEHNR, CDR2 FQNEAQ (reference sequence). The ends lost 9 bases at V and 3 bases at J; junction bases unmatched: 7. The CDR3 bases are TGTGCCAGTGACGGGACTAGCGGGAGTAACTACAATGAGCAGTTCTTC. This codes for CASDGTSGSNYNEQFF. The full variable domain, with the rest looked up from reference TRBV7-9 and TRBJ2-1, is DTGVSQNPRHKITKRGQNVTFRCDPISEHNRLYWYRQTLGQGPEFLTYFQNEAQLEKSRLLSDRFSAERPKGSFSTLEIQRTEQGDSAMYLCASDGTSGSNYNEQFFGPGTRLTVL.

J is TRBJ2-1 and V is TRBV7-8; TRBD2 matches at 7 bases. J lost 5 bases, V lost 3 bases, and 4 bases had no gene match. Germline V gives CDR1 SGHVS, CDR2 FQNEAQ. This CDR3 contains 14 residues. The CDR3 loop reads CASSLLAANNEQFF. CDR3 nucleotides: TGTGCCAGCAGCTTGCTAGCGGCAAACAATGAGCAGTTCTTC.

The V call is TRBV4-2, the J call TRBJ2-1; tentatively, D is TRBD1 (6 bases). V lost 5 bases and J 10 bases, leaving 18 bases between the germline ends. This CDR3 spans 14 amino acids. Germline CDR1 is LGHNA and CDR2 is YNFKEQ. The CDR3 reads CASSNKIGGTEQFF. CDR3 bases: TGTGCCAGCAGCAACAAGATAGGGGGAACAGAGCAGTTCTTC.

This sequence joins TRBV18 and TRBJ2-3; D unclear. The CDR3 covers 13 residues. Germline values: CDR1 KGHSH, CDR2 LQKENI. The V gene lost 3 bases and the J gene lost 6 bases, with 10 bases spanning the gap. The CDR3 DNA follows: TGTGCCAGCTCACCCCGACGCTGGGATACGCAGTATTTT. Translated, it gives CASSPRRWDTQYF.

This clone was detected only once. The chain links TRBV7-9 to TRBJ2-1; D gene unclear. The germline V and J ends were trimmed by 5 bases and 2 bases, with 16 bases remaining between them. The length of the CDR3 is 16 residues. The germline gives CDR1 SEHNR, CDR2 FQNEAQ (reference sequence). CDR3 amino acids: CASSPGSEKPYNEQFF. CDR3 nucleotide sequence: TGTGCCAGCAGCCCCGGTAGTGAGAAACCCTACAATGAGCAGTTCTTC. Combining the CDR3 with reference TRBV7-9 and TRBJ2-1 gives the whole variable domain DTGVSQNPRHKITKRGQNVTFRCDPISEHNRLYWYRQTLGQGPEFLTYFQNEAQLEKSRLLSDRFSAERPKGSFSTLEIQRTEQGDSAMYLCASSPGSEKPYNEQFFGPGTRLTVL.

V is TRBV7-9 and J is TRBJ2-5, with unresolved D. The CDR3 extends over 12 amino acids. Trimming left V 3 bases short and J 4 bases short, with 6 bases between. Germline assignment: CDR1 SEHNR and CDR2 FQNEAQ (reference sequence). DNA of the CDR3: TGTGCCAGCAGCTTTGAGCGAGAGACCCAGTACTTC. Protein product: CASSFERETQYF.

DNA of the CDR3: TGTGCCAGCAGTACCGACAGGACAAATCAGCCCCAGCATTTT. It is translated as CASSTDRTNQPQHF. The chain has TRBV6-5 and TRBJ1-5, with D possibly being TRBD1 (6 bases). The length of the CDR3 is 14 residues. Germline assignment: CDR1 MNHEY and CDR2 SVGAGI. Trimming pared 5 bases from V and 4 bases from J, leaving 12 bases between.

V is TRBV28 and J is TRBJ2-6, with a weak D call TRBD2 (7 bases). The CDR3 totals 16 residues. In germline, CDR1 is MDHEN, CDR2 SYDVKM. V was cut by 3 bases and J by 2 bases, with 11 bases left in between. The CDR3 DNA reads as TGTGCCAGCAGTTTTCGGGGGGCGGCTGGGGCCAACGTCCTGACTTTC. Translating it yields CASSFRGAAGANVLTF.

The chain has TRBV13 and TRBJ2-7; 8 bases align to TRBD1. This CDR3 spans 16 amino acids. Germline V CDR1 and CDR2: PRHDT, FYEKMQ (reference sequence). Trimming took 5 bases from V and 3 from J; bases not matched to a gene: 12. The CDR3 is CASSHSHWGQDYEQYF. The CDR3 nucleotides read TGTGCCAGCAGCCATAGCCACTGGGGACAGGACTACGAGCAGTACTTC.

CDR3 sequence reads: CATSRGRAAGELFF. The CDR3 DNA reads TGTGCCACCAGCAGAGGGAGGGCTGCCGGGGAGCTGTTTTTT. J is TRBJ2-2 and V is TRBV15; perhaps TRBD2 as D (6 bases). CDR3 size: 14 residues. Germline CDR1 is LNHNV and CDR2 is YYDKDF (reference sequence). V shed 1 base and J shed 6 bases, with 9 bases lying between them.

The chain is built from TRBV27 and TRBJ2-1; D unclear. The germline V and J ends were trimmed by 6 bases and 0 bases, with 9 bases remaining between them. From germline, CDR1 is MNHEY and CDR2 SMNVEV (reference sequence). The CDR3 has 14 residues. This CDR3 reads CASSKAGSYNEQFF. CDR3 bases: TGTGCCAGCAGCAAAGCAGGCTCCTACAATGAGCAGTTCTTC.

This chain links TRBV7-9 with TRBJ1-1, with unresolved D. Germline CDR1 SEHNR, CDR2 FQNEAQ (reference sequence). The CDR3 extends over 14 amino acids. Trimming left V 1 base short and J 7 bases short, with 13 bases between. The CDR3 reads CASSLGMGSYEAFF. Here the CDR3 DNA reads TGTGCCAGCAGCTTAGGGATGGGTAGCTATGAAGCTTTCTTT.

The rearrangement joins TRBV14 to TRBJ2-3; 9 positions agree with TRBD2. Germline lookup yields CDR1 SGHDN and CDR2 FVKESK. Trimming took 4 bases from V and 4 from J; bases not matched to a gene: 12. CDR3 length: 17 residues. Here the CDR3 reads CASSPRVAGGPADTQYF. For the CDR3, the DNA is TGTGCCAGCAGCCCCCGCGTGGCGGGAGGGCCCGCAGATACGCAGTATTTT.

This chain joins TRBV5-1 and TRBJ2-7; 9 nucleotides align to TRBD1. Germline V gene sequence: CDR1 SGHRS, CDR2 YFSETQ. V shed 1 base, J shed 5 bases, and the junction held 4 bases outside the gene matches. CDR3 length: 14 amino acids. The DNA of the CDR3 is TGCGCCAGCAGCTTGCAGGACAGGGGAAACGAGCAGTACTTC. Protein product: CASSLQDRGNEQYF.

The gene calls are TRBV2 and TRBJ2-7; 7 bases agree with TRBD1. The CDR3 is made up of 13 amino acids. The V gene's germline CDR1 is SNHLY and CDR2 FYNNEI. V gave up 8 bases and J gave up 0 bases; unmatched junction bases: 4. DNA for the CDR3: TGTGCCAGCCTGGACAGGACCTCCTACGAGCAGTACTTC. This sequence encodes CASLDRTSYEQYF.

The CDR3 bases are TGTGCCAGCAGCCAAGAGCTGCCAGATACGCAGTATTTT. Translating gives CASSQELPDTQYF. The chain couples TRBV14 to TRBJ2-3; D gene uncertain. Germline V gives CDR1 SGHDN, CDR2 FVKESK. The CDR3 is made up of 13 amino acids. Trimming pared 0 bases from V and 4 bases from J, leaving 5 bases between.

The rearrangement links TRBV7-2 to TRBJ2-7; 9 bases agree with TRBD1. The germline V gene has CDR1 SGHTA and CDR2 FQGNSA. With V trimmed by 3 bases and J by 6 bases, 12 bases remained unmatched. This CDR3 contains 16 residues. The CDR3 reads CASSLGQGRDLGEQYF. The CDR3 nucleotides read TGTGCCAGCAGCTTGGGACAGGGCCGAGATTTGGGCGAGCAGTACTTC.

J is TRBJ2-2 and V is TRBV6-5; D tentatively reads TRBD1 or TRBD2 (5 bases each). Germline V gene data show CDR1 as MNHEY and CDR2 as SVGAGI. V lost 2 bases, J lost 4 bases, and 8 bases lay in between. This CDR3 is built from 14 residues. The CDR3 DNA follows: TGTGCCAGCAGTTACACGGGGCCCACCGGGGAGCTGTTTTTT. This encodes CASSYTGPTGELFF.

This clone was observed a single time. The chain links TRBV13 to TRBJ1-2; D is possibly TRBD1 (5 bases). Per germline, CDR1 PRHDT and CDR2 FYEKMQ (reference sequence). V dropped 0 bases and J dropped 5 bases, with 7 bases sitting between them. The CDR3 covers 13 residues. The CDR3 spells CASSLGRVYGYTF. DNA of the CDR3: TGTGCCAGCAGCTTAGGCAGGGTATATGGCTACACCTTC.

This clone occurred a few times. DNA for the CDR3: TGTGCCAGCTCACCCAGCGGACTAGCGGGAATGCATGAGCAGTTCTTC. Translating it yields CASSPSGLAGMHEQFF. The chain has TRBV18 and TRBJ2-1, with 12 bases fitting TRBD2. The CDR3 contains 16 residues. Per germline, CDR1 KGHSH and CDR2 LQKENI. The trim removed 3 bases at V and 8 bases at J, leaving 8 bases unmatched.

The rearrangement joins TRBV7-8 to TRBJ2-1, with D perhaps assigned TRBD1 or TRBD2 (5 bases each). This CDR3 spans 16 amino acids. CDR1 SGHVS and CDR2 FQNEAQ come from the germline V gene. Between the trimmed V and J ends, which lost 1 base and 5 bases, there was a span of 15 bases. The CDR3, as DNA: TGTGCCAGCAGCTTAGGGACATGGGGGTCCGACAATGAGCAGTTCTTC. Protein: CASSLGTWGSDNEQFF.